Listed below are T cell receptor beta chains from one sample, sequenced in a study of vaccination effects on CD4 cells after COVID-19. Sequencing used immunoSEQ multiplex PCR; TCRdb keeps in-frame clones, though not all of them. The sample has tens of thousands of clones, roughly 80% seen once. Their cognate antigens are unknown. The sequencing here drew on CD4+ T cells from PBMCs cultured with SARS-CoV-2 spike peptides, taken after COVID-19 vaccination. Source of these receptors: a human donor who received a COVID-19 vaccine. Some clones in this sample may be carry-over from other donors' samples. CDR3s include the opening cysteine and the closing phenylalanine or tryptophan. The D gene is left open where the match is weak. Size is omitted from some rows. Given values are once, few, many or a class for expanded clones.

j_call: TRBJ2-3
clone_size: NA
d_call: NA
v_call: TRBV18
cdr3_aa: CASSPLLGTDTQYF
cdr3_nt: TGTGCCAGCTCACCACTCCTCGGCACAGATACGCAGTATTTT

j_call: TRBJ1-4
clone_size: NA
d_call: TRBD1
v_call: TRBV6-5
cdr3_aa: CASSSRGQGEDEKLFF
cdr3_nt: TGTGCCAGCAGTTCCCGTGGACAGGGGGAGGATGAAAAACTGTTTTTT

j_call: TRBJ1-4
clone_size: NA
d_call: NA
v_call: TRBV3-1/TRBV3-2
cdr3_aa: CASSRTGVNGKLFF
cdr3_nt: TGTGCCAGCAGCCGTACTGGGGTAAACGGAAAACTGTTTTTT

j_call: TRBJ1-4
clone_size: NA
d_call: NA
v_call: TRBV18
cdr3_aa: CASSDGDEKLFF
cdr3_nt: TGTGCCAGCTCAGACGGGGATGAAAAACTGTTTTTT

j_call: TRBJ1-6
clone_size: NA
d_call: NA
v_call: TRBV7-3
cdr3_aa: CASSLTPYNSPLHF
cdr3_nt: TGTGCCAGCAGCTTAACACCCTATAATTCACCCCTCCACTTT

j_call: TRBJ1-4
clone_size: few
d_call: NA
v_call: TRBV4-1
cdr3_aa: CASSQLGGGPNEKLFF
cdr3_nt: TGCGCCAGCAGCCAACTTGGCGGGGGGCCGAATGAAAAACTGTTTTTT

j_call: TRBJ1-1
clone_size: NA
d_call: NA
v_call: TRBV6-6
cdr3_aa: CASSHTGTGNTEAFF
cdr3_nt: TGTGCCAGCAGTCATACAGGGACGGGGAACACTGAAGCTTTCTTT

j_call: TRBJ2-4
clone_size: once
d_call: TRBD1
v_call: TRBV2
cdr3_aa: CASSDKGQEWDIQYF
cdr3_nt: TGTGCCAGCAGTGATAAGGGACAGGAATGGGACATTCAGTACTTC

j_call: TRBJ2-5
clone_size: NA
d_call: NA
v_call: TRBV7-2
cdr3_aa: CASSFDSEETQYF
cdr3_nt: TGTGCCAGCAGCTTTGACAGTGAGGAGACCCAGTACTTC

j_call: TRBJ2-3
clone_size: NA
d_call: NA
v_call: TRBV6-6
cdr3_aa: CASSYRGEDTQYF
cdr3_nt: TGTGCCAGCAGTTACCGAGGGGAGGATACGCAGTATTTT

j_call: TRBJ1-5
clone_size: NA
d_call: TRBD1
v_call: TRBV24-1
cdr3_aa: CATSDFPDREAQPQHF
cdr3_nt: TGTGCCACCAGTGATTTCCCGGACAGGGAGGCGCAGCCCCAGCATTTT

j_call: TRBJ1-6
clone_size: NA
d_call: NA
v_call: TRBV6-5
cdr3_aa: CASSYTLSSYNSPLHF
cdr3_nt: TGTGCCAGCAGTTACACGCTGAGCTCCTATAATTCACCCCTCCACTTT

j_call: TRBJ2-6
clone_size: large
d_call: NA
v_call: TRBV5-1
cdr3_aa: CASSVYSGANVLTF
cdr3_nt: TGCGCCAGCAGCGTCTACTCTGGGGCCAACGTCCTGACTTTC

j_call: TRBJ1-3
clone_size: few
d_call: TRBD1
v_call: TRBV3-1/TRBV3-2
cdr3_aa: CASSRDSGSTIYF
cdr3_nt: TGTGCCAGCAGCCGGGACAGTGGTTCCACCATATATTTT

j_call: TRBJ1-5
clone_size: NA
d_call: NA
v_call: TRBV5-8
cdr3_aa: CASSLGQKINQPQHF
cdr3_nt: TGTGCCAGCAGCCTCGGACAGAAAATCAATCAGCCCCAGCATTTT

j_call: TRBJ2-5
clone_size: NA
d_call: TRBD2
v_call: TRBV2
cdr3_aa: CASSGLEETQYF
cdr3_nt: TGTGCCAGCAGCGGACTAGAAGAGACCCAGTACTTC

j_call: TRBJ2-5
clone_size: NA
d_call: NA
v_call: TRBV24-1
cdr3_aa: CATSDPGTPPETQYF
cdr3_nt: TGTGCCACCAGTGACCCAGGGACCCCTCCAGAGACCCAGTACTTC

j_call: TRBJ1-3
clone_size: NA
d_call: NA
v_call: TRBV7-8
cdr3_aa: CASSLRAVPSSGNTIYF
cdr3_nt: TGTGCCAGCAGCTTAAGGGCAGTCCCAAGCTCTGGAAACACCATATATTTT

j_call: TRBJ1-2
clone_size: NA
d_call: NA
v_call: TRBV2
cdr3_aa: CASNKLDTNYGYTF
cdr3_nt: TGTGCCAGCAATAAGCTGGACACCAACTATGGCTACACCTTC

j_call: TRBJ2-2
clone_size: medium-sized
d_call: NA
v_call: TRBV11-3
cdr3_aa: CASSLGAGELFF
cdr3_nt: TGTGCCAGCAGCTTAGGGGCCGGGGAGCTGTTTTTT

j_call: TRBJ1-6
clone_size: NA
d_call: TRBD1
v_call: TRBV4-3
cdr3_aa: CASSQTFPGQGALNNSPLHF
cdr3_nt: TGCGCCAGCAGCCAAACATTCCCGGGACAGGGGGCGCTTAATAATTCACCCCTCCACTTT

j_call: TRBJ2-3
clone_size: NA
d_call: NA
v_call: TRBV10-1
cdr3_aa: CASPLARTDTQYF
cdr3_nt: TGCGCCAGCCCTCTAGCTCGTACAGATACGCAGTATTTT

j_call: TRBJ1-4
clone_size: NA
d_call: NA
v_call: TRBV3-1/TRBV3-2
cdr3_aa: CASSQDLGNEKLFF
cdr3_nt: TGTGCCAGCAGCCAAGACTTGGGCAATGAAAAACTGTTTTTT

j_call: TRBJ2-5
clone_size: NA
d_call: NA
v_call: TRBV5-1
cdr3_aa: CASSLGQPPGGTQYF
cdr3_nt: TGCGCCAGCAGCTTGGGACAGCCTCCCGGGGGGACCCAGTACTTC

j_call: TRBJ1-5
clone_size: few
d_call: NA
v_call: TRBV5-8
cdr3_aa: CASSLEGHSNQPQHF
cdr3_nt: TGTGCCAGCAGCTTGGAAGGACATAGCAATCAGCCCCAGCATTTT

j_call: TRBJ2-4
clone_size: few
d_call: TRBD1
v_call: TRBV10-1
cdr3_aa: CASSESGQSLGNIQYF
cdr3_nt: TGCGCCAGCAGTGAGTCGGGACAGTCCCTCGGAAACATTCAGTACTTC

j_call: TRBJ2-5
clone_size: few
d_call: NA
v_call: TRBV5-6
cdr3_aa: CASSLGGTGTETQYF
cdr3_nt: TGTGCCAGCAGCTTGGGAGGTACAGGGACAGAGACCCAGTACTTC

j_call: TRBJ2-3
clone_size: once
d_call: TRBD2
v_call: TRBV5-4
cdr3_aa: CASSLVAGGTDTQYF
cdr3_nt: TGTGCCAGCAGCTTGGTGGCGGGGGGGACAGATACGCAGTATTTT

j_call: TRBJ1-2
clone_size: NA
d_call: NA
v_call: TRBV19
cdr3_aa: CASSGTLRGNYGYTF
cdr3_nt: TGTGCCAGTAGTGGAACCCTAAGGGGTAACTATGGCTACACCTTC

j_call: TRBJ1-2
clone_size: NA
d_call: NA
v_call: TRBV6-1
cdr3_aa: CASSEWGAGGYTF
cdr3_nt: TGTGCCAGCAGTGAATGGGGGGCCGGAGGCTACACCTTC

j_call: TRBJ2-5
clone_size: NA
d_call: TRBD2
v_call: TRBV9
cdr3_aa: CASSVASGVYQETQYF
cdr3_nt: TGTGCCAGCAGCGTAGCAAGCGGGGTGTACCAAGAGACCCAGTACTTC

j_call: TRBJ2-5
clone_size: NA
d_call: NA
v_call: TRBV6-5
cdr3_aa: CASSYSTGEETQYF
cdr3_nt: TGTGCCAGCAGTTACTCTACGGGGGAAGAGACCCAGTACTTC

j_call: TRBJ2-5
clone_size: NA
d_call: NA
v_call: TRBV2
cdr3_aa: CASKYDVGEVETQYF
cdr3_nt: TGTGCCAGCAAATATGATGTGGGGGAGGTCGAGACCCAGTACTTC

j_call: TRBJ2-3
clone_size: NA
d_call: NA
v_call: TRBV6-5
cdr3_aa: CASSYSNSPSTDTQYF
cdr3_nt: TGTGCCAGCAGTTACTCGAACAGCCCAAGCACAGATACGCAGTATTTT

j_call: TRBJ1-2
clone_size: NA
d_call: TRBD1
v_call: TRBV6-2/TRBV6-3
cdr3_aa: CASRYRDRPDNYGYTF
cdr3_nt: TGTGCCAGCAGGTACCGGGACAGACCTGACAACTATGGCTACACCTTC

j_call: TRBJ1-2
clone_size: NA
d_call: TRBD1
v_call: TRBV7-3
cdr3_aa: CASSPTGGANYGYTF
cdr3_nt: TGTGCCAGCAGTCCGACAGGGGGAGCTAACTATGGCTACACCTTC

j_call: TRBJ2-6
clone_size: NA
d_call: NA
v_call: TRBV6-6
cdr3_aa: CASSPQTYSDSGANVLTF
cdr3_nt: TGTGCCAGCAGTCCCCAGACTTACTCGGACTCTGGGGCCAACGTCCTGACTTTC

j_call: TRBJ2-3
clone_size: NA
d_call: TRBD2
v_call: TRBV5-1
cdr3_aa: CASSAGGYTDTQYF
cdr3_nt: TGCGCCAGCAGTGCGGGGGGATACACAGATACGCAGTATTTT

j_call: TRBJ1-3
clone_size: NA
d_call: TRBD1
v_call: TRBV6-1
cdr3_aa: CASSDPHRGEAGNTIYF
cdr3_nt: TGTGCCAGCAGTGACCCCCACAGGGGAGAGGCTGGAAACACCATATATTTT

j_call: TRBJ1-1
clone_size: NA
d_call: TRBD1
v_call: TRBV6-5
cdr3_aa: CASSPTGADGTEAFF
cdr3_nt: TGTGCCAGCAGCCCCACAGGGGCGGATGGCACTGAAGCTTTCTTT

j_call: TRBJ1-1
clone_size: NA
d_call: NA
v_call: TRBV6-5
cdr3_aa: CASSSQEVGNTEAFF
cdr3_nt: TGTGCCAGCAGTTCCCAGGAGGTCGGGAACACTGAAGCTTTCTTT

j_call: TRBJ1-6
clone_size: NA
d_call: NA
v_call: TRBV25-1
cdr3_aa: CASSERGIAPLHF
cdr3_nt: TGTGCCAGCAGTGAAAGGGGGATTGCGCCCCTCCACTTT

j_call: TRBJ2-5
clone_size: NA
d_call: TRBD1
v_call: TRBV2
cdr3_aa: CASTTGQETQYF
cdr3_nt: TGTGCCAGTACGACAGGGCAGGAGACCCAGTACTTC

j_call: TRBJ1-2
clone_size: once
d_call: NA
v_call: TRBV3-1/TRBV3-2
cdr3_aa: CASSQAHENTGNYGYTF
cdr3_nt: TGTGCCAGCAGCCAAGCGCATGAAAACACAGGCAACTATGGCTACACCTTC

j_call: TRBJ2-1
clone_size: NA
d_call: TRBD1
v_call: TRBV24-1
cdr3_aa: CATSDPNRGRDEQFF
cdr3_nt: TGTGCCACCAGTGACCCCAACAGGGGTAGGGATGAGCAGTTCTTC

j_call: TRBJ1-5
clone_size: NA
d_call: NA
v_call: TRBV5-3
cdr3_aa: CARSLAGSSNQPQHF
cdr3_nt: TGTGCCAGAAGCTTGGCCGGGTCTAGCAATCAGCCCCAGCATTTT

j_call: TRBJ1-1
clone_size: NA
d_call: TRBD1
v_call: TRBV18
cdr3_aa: CASSPSGQGNTEAFF
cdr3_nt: TGTGCCAGCTCACCGTCGGGACAGGGTAACACTGAAGCTTTCTTT

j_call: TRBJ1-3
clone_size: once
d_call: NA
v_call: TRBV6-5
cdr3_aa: CASSPTRGNTIYF
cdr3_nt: TGTGCCAGCAGTCCGACGCGGGGGAACACCATATATTTT

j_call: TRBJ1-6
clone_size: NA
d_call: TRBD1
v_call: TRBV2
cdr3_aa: CASRGTAANSPLHF
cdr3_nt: TGTGCCAGCAGGGGGACAGCAGCCAATTCACCCCTCCACTTT

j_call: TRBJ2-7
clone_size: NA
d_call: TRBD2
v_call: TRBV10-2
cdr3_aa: CASSEPGLATYEQYF
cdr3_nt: TGCGCCAGCAGTGAGCCGGGACTAGCGACCTACGAGCAGTACTTC

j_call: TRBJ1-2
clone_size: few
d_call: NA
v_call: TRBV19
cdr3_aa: CASHSGQQGVRYGYTF
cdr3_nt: TGTGCCAGTCACTCGGGACAACAGGGCGTCCGCTATGGCTACACCTTC

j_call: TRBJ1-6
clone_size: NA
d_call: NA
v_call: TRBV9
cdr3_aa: CASSVNSALGGSPLHF
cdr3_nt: TGTGCCAGCAGCGTAAATTCCGCCCTCGGGGGTTCACCCCTCCACTTT

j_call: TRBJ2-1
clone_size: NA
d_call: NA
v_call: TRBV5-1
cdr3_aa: CASSPGFSYNEQFF
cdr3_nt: TGCGCCAGCAGTCCGGGGTTTTCCTACAATGAGCAGTTCTTC

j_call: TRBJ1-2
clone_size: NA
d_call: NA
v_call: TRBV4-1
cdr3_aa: CASSQGFAGKDYGYTF
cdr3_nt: TGCGCCAGCAGCCAAGGGTTTGCGGGGAAGGACTATGGCTACACCTTC

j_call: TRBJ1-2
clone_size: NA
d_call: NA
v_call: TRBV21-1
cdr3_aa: CASSSQTGTRYGYTF
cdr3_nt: TGTGCCAGCAGCTCCCAGACCGGGACCCGCTATGGCTACACCTTC

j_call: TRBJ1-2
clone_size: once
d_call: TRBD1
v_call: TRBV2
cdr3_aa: CASSSGTASYGYTF
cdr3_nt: TGTGCCAGCAGTTCCGGGACAGCTAGCTATGGCTACACCTTC